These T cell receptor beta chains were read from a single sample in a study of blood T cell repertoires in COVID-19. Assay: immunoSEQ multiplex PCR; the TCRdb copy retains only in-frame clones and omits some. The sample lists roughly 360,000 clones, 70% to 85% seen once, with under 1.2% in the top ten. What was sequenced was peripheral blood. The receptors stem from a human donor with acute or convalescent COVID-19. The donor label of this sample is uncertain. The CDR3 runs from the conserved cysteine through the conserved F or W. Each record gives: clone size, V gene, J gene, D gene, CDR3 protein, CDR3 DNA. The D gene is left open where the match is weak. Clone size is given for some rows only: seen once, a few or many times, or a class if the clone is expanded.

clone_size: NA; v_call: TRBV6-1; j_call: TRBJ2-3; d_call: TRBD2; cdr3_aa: CASSGKTSGKTDTQYF; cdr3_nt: TGTGCCAGCAGTGGAAAGACTAGCGGGAAAACAGATACGCAGTATTTT
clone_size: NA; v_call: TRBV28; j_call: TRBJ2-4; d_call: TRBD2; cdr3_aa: CASTPHPLMRGDSYIQYF; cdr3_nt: TGTGCCAGCACCCCCCACCCCCTTATGCGGGGGGATTCTTACATTCAGTACTTC
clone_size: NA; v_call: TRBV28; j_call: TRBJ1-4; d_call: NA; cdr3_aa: CASSYRLGRTNEKLFF; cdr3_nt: TGTGCCAGCAGCTACCGGCTGGGGAGAACTAATGAAAAACTGTTTTTT
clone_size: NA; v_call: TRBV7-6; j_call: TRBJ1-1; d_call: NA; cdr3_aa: CASSFWFLRTANPEAFF; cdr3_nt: TGTGCCAGCAGCTTCTGGTTTTTGAGGACAGCTAATCCCGAAGCTTTCTTT
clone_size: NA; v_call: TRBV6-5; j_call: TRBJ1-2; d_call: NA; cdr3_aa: CAVREGGLFGYTF; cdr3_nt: TGTGCCGTTAGGGAGGGGGGCTTGTTTGGCTACACCTTC
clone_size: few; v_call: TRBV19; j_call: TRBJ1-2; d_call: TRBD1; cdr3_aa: CASTRDRSNYGYTF; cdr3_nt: TGTGCCAGTACCAGGGACAGGTCTAACTATGGCTACACCTTC
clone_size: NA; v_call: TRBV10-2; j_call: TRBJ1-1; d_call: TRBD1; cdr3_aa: CASRGQALNTEAFF; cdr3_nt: TGCGCCAGCAGGGGACAGGCCTTGAACACTGAAGCTTTCTTT
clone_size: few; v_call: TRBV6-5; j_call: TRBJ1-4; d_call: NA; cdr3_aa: CASSGQDRPHEKLFF; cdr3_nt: TGTGCCAGCAGCGGGCAAGACAGACCCCATGAAAAACTGTTTTTT
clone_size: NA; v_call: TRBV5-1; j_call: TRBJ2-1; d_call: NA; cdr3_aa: CASSLGPSGTALNEQFF; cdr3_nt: TGCGCCAGCAGCCTGGGGCCCTCCGGGACTGCACTCAATGAGCAGTTCTTC
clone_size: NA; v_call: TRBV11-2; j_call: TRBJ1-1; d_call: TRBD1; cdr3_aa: CASRPTGGAGFAEAFF; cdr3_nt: TGTGCCAGCAGGCCAACAGGGGGCGCGGGCTTCGCTGAAGCTTTCTTT
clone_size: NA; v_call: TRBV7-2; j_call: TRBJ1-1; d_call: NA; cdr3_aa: CASRAWGGSEAFF; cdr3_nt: TGTGCCAGCAGGGCCTGGGGAGGCTCTGAAGCTTTCTTT
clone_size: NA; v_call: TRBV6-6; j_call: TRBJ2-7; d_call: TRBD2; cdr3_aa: CASCDILSGNPYEQYF; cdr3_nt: TGTGCCAGCTGCGACATCCTTAGCGGGAACCCTTACGAGCAGTACTTC
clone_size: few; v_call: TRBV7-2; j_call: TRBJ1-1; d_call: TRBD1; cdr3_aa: CASSLDRGGEAFF; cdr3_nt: TGTGCCAGCAGCTTAGACAGGGGAGGCGAAGCTTTCTTT
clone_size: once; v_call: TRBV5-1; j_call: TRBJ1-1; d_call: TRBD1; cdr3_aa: CASSRTGAQGTEAFF; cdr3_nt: TGCGCCAGCTCCAGGACAGGGGCGCAGGGCACTGAAGCTTTCTTT
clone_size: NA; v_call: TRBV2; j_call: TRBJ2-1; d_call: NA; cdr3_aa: CASSEARYNEQFF; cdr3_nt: TGTGCCAGCAGTGAAGCGCGGTACAATGAGCAGTTCTTC
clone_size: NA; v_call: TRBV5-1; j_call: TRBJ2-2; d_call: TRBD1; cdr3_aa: CASSAIRDSLANTGELFF; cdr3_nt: TGCGCCAGCAGCGCTATCCGGGACAGTCTCGCGAACACCGGGGAGCTGTTTTTT
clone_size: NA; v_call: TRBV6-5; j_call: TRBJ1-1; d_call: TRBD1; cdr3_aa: CASRLNRGQNTEAFF; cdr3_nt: TGTGCCAGCAGACTCAACAGGGGGCAGAACACTGAAGCTTTCTTT
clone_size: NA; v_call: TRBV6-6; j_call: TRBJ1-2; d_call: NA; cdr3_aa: CASRNQGFRRFGYTF; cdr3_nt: TGTGCCAGCAGGAATCAGGGTTTTCGACGGTTTGGCTACACCTTC
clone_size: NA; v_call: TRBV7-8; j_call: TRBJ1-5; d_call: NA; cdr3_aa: CASSFGGLGNQPQHF; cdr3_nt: TGTGCCAGCAGCTTCGGGGGGTTGGGCAATCAGCCCCAGCATTTT
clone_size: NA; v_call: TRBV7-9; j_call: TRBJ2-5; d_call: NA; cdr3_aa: CASSPPGETQYF; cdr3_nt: TGTGCCAGCAGCCCCCCCGGGGAGACCCAGTACTTC
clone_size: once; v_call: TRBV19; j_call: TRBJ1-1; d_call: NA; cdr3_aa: CASSIPGRAKTEAFF; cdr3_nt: TGTGCCAGTAGTATTCCAGGGCGTGCGAAGACTGAAGCTTTCTTT
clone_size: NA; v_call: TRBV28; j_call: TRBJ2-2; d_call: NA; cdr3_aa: CASSLMGGTGELFF; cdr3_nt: TGTGCCAGCAGTTTAATGGGGGGAACCGGGGAGCTGTTTTTT
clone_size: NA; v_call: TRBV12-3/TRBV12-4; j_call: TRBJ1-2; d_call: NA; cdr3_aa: CASSLLGHLYF; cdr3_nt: TGTGCCAGCAGCCTGCTCGGACACTTATACTTC
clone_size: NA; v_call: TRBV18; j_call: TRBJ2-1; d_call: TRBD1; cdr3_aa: CASSPRDRVNNEQFF; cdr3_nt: TGTGCCAGCTCACCCCGGGACAGGGTTAACAATGAGCAGTTCTTC
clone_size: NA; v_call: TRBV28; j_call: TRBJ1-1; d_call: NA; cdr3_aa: CASSFSGTEAFF; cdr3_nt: TGTGCCAGCAGTTTTTCGGGAACTGAAGCTTTCTTT
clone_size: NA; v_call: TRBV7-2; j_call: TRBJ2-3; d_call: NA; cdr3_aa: CASSPRGYKTDTQYF; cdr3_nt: TGTGCCAGCAGCCCGCGGGGCTACAAGACAGATACGCAGTATTTT
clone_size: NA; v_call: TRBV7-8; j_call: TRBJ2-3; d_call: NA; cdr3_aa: CASSPWENTDTQYF; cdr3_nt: TGTGCCAGCAGCCCATGGGAGAACACAGATACGCAGTATTTT
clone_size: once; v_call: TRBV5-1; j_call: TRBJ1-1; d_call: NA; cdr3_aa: CASRSGINTEAFF; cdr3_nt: TGCGCCAGCAGATCGGGGATCAACACTGAAGCTTTCTTT
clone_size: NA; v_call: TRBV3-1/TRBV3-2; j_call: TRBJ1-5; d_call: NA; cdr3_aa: CASSQVATNGPQHF; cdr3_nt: TGTGCCAGCAGCCAAGTAGCCACCAATGGGCCCCAGCATTTT
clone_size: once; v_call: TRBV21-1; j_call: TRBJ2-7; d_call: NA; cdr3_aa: CASSRSHLGTRHYEQYF; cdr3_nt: TGTGCCAGCAGCAGGTCGCATCTTGGTACCAGGCACTACGAGCAGTACTTC
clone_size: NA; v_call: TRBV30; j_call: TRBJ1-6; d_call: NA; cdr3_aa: CAWSTQAGRNSPLHF; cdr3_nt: TGTGCCTGGAGTACCCAGGCTGGCCGTAATTCACCCCTCCACTTT
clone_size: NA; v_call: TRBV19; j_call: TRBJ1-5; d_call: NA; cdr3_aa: CATQMGGRGQPQHF; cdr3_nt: TGTGCCACCCAAATGGGGGGTCGGGGTCAGCCCCAGCATTTT
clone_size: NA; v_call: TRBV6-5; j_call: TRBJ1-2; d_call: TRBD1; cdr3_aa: CASKRGGQGNYGYTF; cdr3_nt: TGTGCCAGCAAACGAGGGGGACAGGGGAACTATGGCTACACCTTC
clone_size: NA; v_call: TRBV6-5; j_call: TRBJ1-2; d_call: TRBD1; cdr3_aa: CASTKRATGTTGYTF; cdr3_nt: TGTGCCAGCACTAAAAGGGCGACAGGGACAACGGGCTACACCTTC
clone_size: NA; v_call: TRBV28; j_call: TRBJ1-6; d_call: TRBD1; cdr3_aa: CASSSGQGYNSPLHF; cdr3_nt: TGTGCCAGCAGCTCGGGACAGGGTTATAATTCACCCCTCCACTTT